This entry lists 28 T cell receptor beta chains sequenced from one sample in a study of blood T cell repertoires in COVID-19. Assay: immunoSEQ multiplex PCR; the TCRdb copy retains only in-frame clones and omits some. The sample consists of roughly 100,000 clones, roughly 84% of them appearing once. Sequencing was performed on peripheral blood. The receptors here all came from a human donor in a cohort sampled during active or convalescent COVID-19.

This clone came up many times. V gene TRBV12-3 or TRBV12-4 combines with J gene TRBJ1-2; no reliable D call. The CDR3 runs 13 residues. Trimming removed 7 bases at V and 2 bases at J, with 11 bases between. CDR3 loop: CASTLDLNYGYTF. The CDR3, as DNA: TGTGCCAGCACTCTTGACTTGAACTATGGCTACACCTTC.

V and J are TRBV11-3 and TRBJ2-5, with 13 nucleotides matching TRBD2. J lost 5 bases, V lost 3 bases, and 6 bases had no gene match. This CDR3 region has 16 residues. Germline assignment: CDR1 SGHNT and CDR2 YENEEA. The CDR3 spells CASSFGLAGAGETQYF. The CDR3 DNA reads TGTGCCAGCAGCTTCGGACTAGCGGGGGCCGGGGAGACCCAGTACTTC.

This chain connects TRBV5-8 to TRBJ1-5; 8 bases are shared with TRBD1. With V trimmed by 0 bases and J by 6 bases, 2 bases remained unmatched. CDR3 length: 14 amino acids. The germline V gene has CDR1 SGHTS and CDR2 YDEGEE. CDR3 region: CASSLDRGAQPQHF. The CDR3 nucleotides read TGTGCCAGCAGCTTGGACAGGGGGGCTCAGCCCCAGCATTTT.

This sequence joins TRBV5-1 and TRBJ2-5; 7 nucleotides align to TRBD1. Germline CDR1 and CDR2: SGHRS and YFSETQ. The CDR3 consists of 14 residues. After removal of 0 bases from V and 4 bases from J, the junction contained 3 bases not matched to a gene. The CDR3 region is CASSLAGTAETQYF. For the CDR3, the DNA is TGCGCCAGCAGCTTGGCAGGGACAGCAGAGACCCAGTACTTC.

The chain joins TRBV5-1 to TRBJ1-1, with D possibly TRBD1 on 5 matching bases. CDR1 is SGHRS, CDR2 YFSETQ, per germline. This CDR3 is built from 14 residues. The V gene lost 2 bases and the J gene lost 5 bases, with 13 bases spanning the gap. The CDR3 DNA reads as TGCGCCAGCAGCTTTAACAGGATTGGTACTGAAGCTTTCTTT. Translation gives CASSFNRIGTEAFF. Full variable domain (missing parts from reference TRBV5-1 and TRBJ1-1): KAGVTQTPRYLIKTRGQQVTLSCSPISGHRSVSWYQQTPGQGLQFLFEYFSETQRNKGNFPGRFSGRQFSNSRSEMNVSTLELGDSALYLCASSFNRIGTEAFFGQGTRLTVV.

The chain joins TRBV11-3 to TRBJ2-7; the match to TRBD1 covers 7 bases. V trimming: 5 bases; J trimming: 6 bases; junction bases outside the gene matches: 13. The CDR3 is 15 residues long. CDR1 is SGHNT and CDR2 is YENEEA in the germline V gene. This CDR3 reads CASSGRMGQLIEQYF. The CDR3 DNA reads as TGTGCCAGCAGCGGTCGAATGGGACAGCTCATCGAGCAGTACTTC.

The chain carries TRBV6-4 and TRBJ1-6; possibly TRBD1 for D (5 bases). The CDR3 covers 16 residues. Trimming cost V 2 bases and J 0 bases, with 8 bases left between them. Looked up from germline, CDR1 is MRHNA and CDR2 is SNTAGT. The CDR3 nucleotides are TGTGCCAGCAGTGACGGGGGGAGCTCCTATAATTCACCCCTCCACTTT. Its translation is CASSDGGSSYNSPLHF.

This chain connects TRBV14 to TRBJ1-1; 7 bases map to TRBD1. This CDR3 has 18 residues. Germline assignment: CDR1 SGHDN and CDR2 FVKESK. The junction had 15 bases not matched to a gene; V was cut back by 1 base and J by 4 bases. Here the CDR3 DNA reads TGTGCCAGCAGCCAAGCCAGGAGGGCAGGGGGGTATGGCACTGAAGCTTTCTTT. Amino acids: CASSQARRAGGYGTEAFF.

This sequence joins TRBV4-3 and TRBJ2-3; perhaps TRBD2 as D (5 bases). The CDR3 totals 14 residues. The germline gives CDR1 LGHNA, CDR2 YSLEER. Trimming shortened V by 3 bases and J by 2 bases, and 9 bases separated the two germline ends. The CDR3, as DNA: TGCGCCAGCAGCCAGACGGGGTCCACAGATACGCAGTATTTT. It codes for CASSQTGSTDTQYF.

The rearrangement uses TRBV5-1 and TRBJ1-2; TRBD1 is a possible D gene (5 bases). The CDR3 totals 14 residues. The germline CDR1 and CDR2 sequences are SGHRS and YFSETQ. Trimming left V 4 bases short and J 8 bases short, with 18 bases between. This CDR3 reads CASSTLSQGGGYTF. The CDR3 bases are TGCGCCAGCAGCACATTAAGCCAGGGCGGCGGCTACACCTTC.

This clone showed up just once. V gene TRBV19 combines with J gene TRBJ1-3; D gene uncertain. This CDR3 has 14 residues. Trimming took off 7 bases at V and 10 bases at J, with 20 bases between the two ends. Germline CDR1 is LNHDA and CDR2 is SQIVND (reference sequence). Written as DNA, the CDR3 is TGTGCCAGTAAAATGCGGACCCCCGCGGGAACCATATATTTT. This translates into CASKMRTPAGTIYF. The complete variable domain, with remaining parts taken from reference TRBV19 and TRBJ1-3, reads DGGITQSPKYLFRKEGQNVTLSCEQNLNHDAMYWYRQDPGQGLRLIYYSQIVNDFQKGDIAEGYSVSREKKESFPLTVTSAQKNPTAFYLCASKMRTPAGTIYFGEGSWLTVV.

The V and J genes are TRBV2 and TRBJ1-5, with D uncertain. The V end lost 6 bases, the J end lost 4 bases, and 7 bases lay between the germline ends. CDR1 SNHLY and CDR2 FYNNEI come from the germline V gene. This CDR3 region has 12 residues. The CDR3 spells CASRRTNQPQHF. The CDR3, as DNA: TGTGCCAGCAGGCGAACTAATCAGCCCCAGCATTTT.

V and J are TRBV6-5 and TRBJ2-1; D unclear. The CDR3 totals 15 residues. V was trimmed by 5 bases and J by 3 bases, leaving 14 bases between them. Germline CDR1 and CDR2: MNHEY and SVGAGI. For the CDR3, the DNA is TGTGCCAGCAGTCCGACAACCTCTTTCTACAATGAGCAGTTCTTC. This sequence encodes CASSPTTSFYNEQFF.

V gene TRBV7-8 combines with J gene TRBJ1-1, with unresolved D. The CDR3 length is 17 residues. Germline V gene data show CDR1 as SGHVS and CDR2 as FQNEAQ. V lost 3 bases, J lost 0 bases, and 17 bases lay in between. The chain's CDR3 is CASSLGGGSLMNTEAFF. Written as DNA, the CDR3 is TGTGCCAGCAGCTTGGGTGGTGGGAGCCTCATGAACACTGAAGCTTTCTTT.

This chain joins TRBV10-2 and TRBJ1-5; D unresolved. Trimming left V 0 bases short and J 0 bases short, with 9 bases between. The CDR3 totals 16 residues. The V gene's germline CDR1 is WSHSY and CDR2 SAAADI. CDR3 sequence: CASSESRGLSNQPQHF. The DNA of the CDR3 is TGCGCCAGCAGTGAGTCTCGAGGACTTAGCAATCAGCCCCAGCATTTT.

Only one count was recorded for this clone. The chain couples TRBV7-6 to TRBJ2-3; 8 bases fit TRBD2. V shed 1 base, J shed 3 bases, and the junction held 6 bases outside the gene matches. The germline V gene encodes CDR1 SGHVS and CDR2 FNYEAQ. CDR3 length equals 16 residues. For the CDR3, the DNA is TGTGCCAGCAGCTTAGGTGTACGGGGGGGGACAGATACGCAGTATTTT. Amino acids: CASSLGVRGGTDTQYF.

This clone came up once. The chain recombines TRBV3-1 (or the pseudogene TRBV3-2) with TRBJ2-7; D possibly corresponds to TRBD2 (6 bases). Trimming took off 8 bases at V and 2 bases at J, with 13 bases between the two ends. CDR3 size: 13 residues. Germline V gene data show CDR1 as LGHDT and CDR2 as YNNKEL (reference sequence). The CDR3 coding sequence is TGTGCCAGCGCCGGGAGCAAGACCTACGAGCAGTACTTC. This encodes CASAGSKTYEQYF.

V and J are TRBV25-1 and TRBJ2-5, with 7 nucleotides matching TRBD1. The V and J ends lost 1 base and 9 bases, in that order; junction bases with no gene match: 8. CDR1 and CDR2 (germline): MGHDK, SYGVNS. The CDR3 covers 14 residues. The chain's CDR3 is CASSESGGRTAQYF. The CDR3 coding sequence is TGTGCCAGCAGTGAATCAGGGGGTCGCACGGCCCAGTACTTC.

The chain is built from TRBV7-2 and TRBJ1-2; TRBD1 matches at 7 bases. V lost 1 base, J lost 4 bases, and 3 bases stayed unmatched. CDR3 size: 14 residues. The germline V gene has CDR1 SGHTA and CDR2 FQGNSA. The CDR3 loop is CASSLGDRSYGYTF. In nucleotides, the CDR3 is TGTGCCAGCAGCTTAGGGGACAGATCCTATGGCTACACCTTC.

The chain couples TRBV5-5 to TRBJ2-1; D unresolved. CDR1 is SGHKS, CDR2 YYEKEE, per germline (reference sequence). This CDR3 is built from 14 residues. Trimming left V 3 bases short and J 8 bases short, with 15 bases between. The CDR3 reads CASSSSLPPDEQFF. The CDR3 DNA follows: TGTGCCAGCAGCTCCTCCCTCCCCCCGGATGAGCAGTTCTTC. Full variable domain (outside the CDR3, taken from reference TRBV5-5 and TRBJ2-1): DAGVTQSPTHLIKTRGQQVTLRCSPISGHKSVSWYQQVLGQGPQFIFQYYEKEERGRGNFPDRFSARQFPNYSSELNVNALLLGDSALYLCASSSSLPPDEQFFGPGTRLTVL.

In this sample, this clone turned up a few times. V usage is TRBV24-1 and J usage is TRBJ2-3; TRBD2 might be the D (6 bases). This CDR3 region has 16 residues. Germline V gene lookup returns CDR1 KGHDR and CDR2 SFDVKD. The ends were cut back, 0 bases at V and 3 bases at J, with 12 bases in the middle. The CDR3 bases are TGTGCCACCAGTGATTTGCAATTTGGGGGGACAGATACGCAGTATTTT. Protein: CATSDLQFGGTDTQYF.

This chain joins TRBV27 and TRBJ2-3; 12 bases match TRBD2. Unmatched junction bases numbered 3, after V lost 8 bases and J lost 6 bases. Germline CDR1 MNHEY, CDR2 SMNVEV (reference sequence). This CDR3 is 13 amino acids long. The CDR3 region is CASRLAGVDTQYF. DNA of the CDR3: TGTGCCAGCCGACTAGCGGGGGTGGATACGCAGTATTTT.

In its sample, this clone was seen once. The V and J genes are TRBV9 and TRBJ2-7; 7 bases are shared with TRBD2. Germline values: CDR1 SGDLS, CDR2 YYNGEE. The CDR3 length is 14 residues. V shed 4 bases and J 1 base; nucleotides not matched to a gene: 5. CDR3 sequence (DNA): TGTGCCAGCAGCCCCCGGGGAGGGTCCTACGAGCAGTACTTC. It codes for CASSPRGGSYEQYF.

The rearrangement links TRBV9 to TRBJ2-1; 7 bases map to TRBD2. The CDR3 runs to 14 residues. V shed 4 bases, J shed 5 bases, and the junction held 6 bases outside the gene matches. The V gene's germline CDR1 is SGDLS and CDR2 YYNGEE. The CDR3 loop reads CASSRDYEDNEQFF. The CDR3 DNA reads TGTGCCAGCAGCCGGGACTATGAAGACAATGAGCAGTTCTTC.

V gene TRBV9 combines with J gene TRBJ1-4; D is unclear. V was cut by 0 bases and J by 5 bases, with 8 bases left in between. Looked up from germline, CDR1 is SGDLS and CDR2 is YYNGEE. This CDR3 has 14 residues. In nucleotides, the CDR3 is TGTGCCAGCAGCGTAGGAGTCGGGAATGAAAAACTGTTTTTT. Translating it yields CASSVGVGNEKLFF.

The chain recombines TRBV6-7 with TRBJ1-5; 9 bases are shared with TRBD1. TRBV6-7 qualifies as an ORF whose function is uncertain. V lost 6 bases, J lost 6 bases, and 3 bases stayed unmatched. The CDR3 consists of 13 residues. This CDR3 reads CASRGTGSQPQHF. CDR3 bases: TGTGCCAGCAGAGGGACAGGGAGTCAGCCCCAGCATTTT.

The gene calls are TRBV27 and TRBJ1-1, with 9 bases that match TRBD1. The trim removed 1 base at V and 5 bases at J, leaving 5 bases unmatched. This CDR3 has 15 residues. CDR1 MNHEY and CDR2 SMNVEV come from the germline V gene (reference sequence). The CDR3 spells CASSLFRDRETEAFF. The CDR3 coding sequence is TGTGCCAGCAGTTTATTCCGGGACAGGGAAACTGAAGCTTTCTTT.

This rearrangement joins TRBV5-1 to TRBJ1-6; 7 bases are shared with TRBD1. Trimming took 5 bases from V and 5 from J; bases not matched to a gene: 10. Germline assignment: CDR1 SGHRS and CDR2 YFSETQ. The CDR3 has 16 amino acids. The CDR3 sequence: CASSSFAGQNNSPLHF. The CDR3 DNA is TGCGCCAGCAGTTCGTTCGCGGGACAGAATAATTCACCCCTCCACTTT.